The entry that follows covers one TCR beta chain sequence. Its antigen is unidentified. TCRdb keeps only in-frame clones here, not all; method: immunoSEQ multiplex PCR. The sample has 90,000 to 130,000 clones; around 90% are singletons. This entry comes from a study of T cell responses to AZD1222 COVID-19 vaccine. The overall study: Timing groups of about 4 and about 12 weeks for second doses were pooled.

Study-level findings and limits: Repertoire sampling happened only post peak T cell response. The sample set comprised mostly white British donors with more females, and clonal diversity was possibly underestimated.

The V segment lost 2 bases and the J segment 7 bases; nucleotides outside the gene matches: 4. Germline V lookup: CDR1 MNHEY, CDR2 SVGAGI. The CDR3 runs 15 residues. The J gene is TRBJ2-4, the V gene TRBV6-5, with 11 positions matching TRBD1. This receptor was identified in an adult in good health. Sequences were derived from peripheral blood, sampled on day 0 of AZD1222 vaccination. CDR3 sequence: CASSYGTGGRNIQYF. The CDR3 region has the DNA TGTGCCAGCAGTTACGGGACAGGGGGAAGGAACATTCAGTACTTC.